The 3 T cell receptor beta chains reported below all come from one sample, sequenced in a study of quantifying T cell responses using KT2 cells. Study at large: RNA was reverse transcribed with TCR alpha and beta constant-region primers.

Each cDNA got a UMI-containing oligo ligated at its 3' end. The first PCR ran around 4 cycles with an equimolar RC1.1 and RC1.2 beta primer mix. A single record per CDR3 protein comes from TCRdb applying MiXCR to the UMI-ligation and nested PCR reads. The table lists over 55,000 distinct CDR3 sequences, roughly an eighth of them singletons. The specimen sequenced was PBMCs spiked with cells of the T cell clone KT2. These receptors were collected from a human donor.

This clonotype was seen at least ten times. The chain combines TRBV29-1 with TRBJ1-1; D is unclear. Between the trimmed V and J ends, which lost 0 bases and 0 bases, there was a span of 5 bases. The V gene's germline CDR1 is SQVTM and CDR2 ANQGSEA. CDR3 length: 13 amino acids. CDR3: CSVEDTMNTEAFF. CDR3 nucleotide sequence: TGCAGCGTTGAAGACACCATGAACACTGAAGCTTTCTTT.

This clonotype turned up a few times. The chain couples TRBV4-1 to TRBJ1-2, with 11 bases fitting TRBD1. CDR3 size: 19 residues. The germline V gene encodes CDR1 MGHRA and CDR2 YSYEKL. V shed 3 bases and J 7 bases; nucleotides not matched to a gene: 19. CDR3 residues: CASSQLGGTGGFLLGGYTF. Here the CDR3 DNA reads TGCGCCAGCAGCCAGCTAGGGGGGACAGGGGGTTTCCTGTTGGGTGGCTACACCTTC.

This clonotype was counted only a few times. This rearrangement joins TRBV20-1 to TRBJ1-1; D might be TRBD1 (6 bases). Germline V lookup: CDR1 DFQATT, CDR2 SNEGSKA (reference sequence). This CDR3 region has 17 residues. The V end was cut by 0 bases, the J end by 7 bases, with 24 bases between. CDR3 bases: TGCAGTGCTAGAGAACATCAGGACAGCCCGACTGAGGATGAAGCTTTCTTT. This encodes CSAREHQDSPTEDEAFF.